Each of the 32 T cell receptor beta chains below was sequenced from the same sample in a study of shared clonotypes between healthy human individuals. Libraries were prepared by immunoSEQ multiplex PCR; TCRdb keeps only in-frame clonotypes and omits some of them. The table shows about 530,000 clones, with almost 80% occurring only once. Sequencing was carried out using PBMCs. Every receptor here comes from a woman in her thirties or forties in good health. Some clones in this sample may be carry-over from other donors' samples.

This clone has a handful of counts. This chain links TRBV14 with TRBJ2-7, with 9 bases matching TRBD1. V dropped 4 bases and J dropped 7; count of bases not matched to a gene: 8. CDR3 size: 14 residues. Germline V gives CDR1 SGHDN, CDR2 FVKESK. CDR3 amino acids: CASSPGTGRWEQYF. DNA of the CDR3: TGTGCCAGCAGCCCCGGGACAGGGAGATGGGAGCAGTACTTC.

This clone was found once. This rearrangement joins TRBV6-1 to TRBJ2-7; either TRBD1 or TRBD2 may fit D (5 bases each). Trimming cost V 1 base and J 2 bases, with 12 bases left between them. Germline CDR1 MNHNS, CDR2 SASEGT. This CDR3 has 15 amino acids. The DNA for the CDR3 is TGTGCCAGCAGTGAAGTCGTCGGGGCTCCCTACGAGCAGTACTTC. It encodes CASSEVVGAPYEQYF.

Many counts were recorded for this clone. The V and J genes are TRBV27 and TRBJ2-5; TRBD2 aligns across 7 bases. Looked up from germline, CDR1 is MNHEY and CDR2 is SMNVEV (reference sequence). The CDR3 consists of 13 residues. The junction had 6 bases not matched to a gene; V was cut back by 6 bases and J by 5 bases. CDR3 bases: TGTGCCAGCAGGATATACGGGGGGGAGACCCAGTACTTC. Protein product: CASRIYGGETQYF.

The chain has TRBV4-3 and TRBJ2-3; D is perhaps TRBD2 (5 bases). Germline loops: CDR1 LGHNA, CDR2 YSLEER. Trimming stripped 0 bases from V and 2 bases from J, with 12 bases between. This CDR3 is built from 16 residues. This chain's CDR3 is CASSQDSQRHTDTQYF. The CDR3 DNA follows: TGCGCCAGCAGCCAAGATTCCCAGCGGCACACAGATACGCAGTATTTT.

CDR3 bases: TGTGCCAGCAGTTTTCTCCCTTTGAATCAGCCCCAGCATTTT. Translating it yields CASSFLPLNQPQHF. V and J are TRBV27 and TRBJ1-5; no clear D gene. The CDR3 has 14 residues. Trimming removed 3 bases at V and 4 bases at J, with 10 bases between. In germline, CDR1 is MNHEY, CDR2 SMNVEV (reference sequence).

The chain has TRBV7-9 and TRBJ2-7; 8 bases align to TRBD2. V shed 4 bases, J shed 2 bases, and the junction held 4 bases outside the gene matches. The CDR3 has 14 residues. Germline loops: CDR1 SEHNR, CDR2 FQNEAQ (reference sequence). This CDR3 is CASSSGTRAYEQYF. The CDR3 DNA is TGTGCCAGCAGCTCCGGGACTAGGGCCTACGAGCAGTACTTC.

In DNA, the CDR3 is TGTGCCACCAGCAAAGGACTAGCGGAAGCCTACGAGCAGTACTTC. Translated: CATSKGLAEAYEQYF. The V call is TRBV15, the J call TRBJ2-7; 10 bases map to TRBD2. Germline loops: CDR1 LNHNV, CDR2 YYDKDF (reference sequence). Trimming took 4 bases from V and 2 from J; bases not matched to a gene: 5. This CDR3 has 15 amino acids.

This clone was recorded many times. The chain has TRBV18 and TRBJ1-1, with D possibly matching TRBD1 (6 bases). Germline loops: CDR1 KGHSH, CDR2 LQKENI. V lost 3 bases and J 4 bases, leaving 12 bases between the germline ends. This CDR3 has 14 residues. CDR3 residues: CASSPGGGVTEAFF. The CDR3 DNA follows: TGTGCCAGCTCACCTGGCGGGGGCGTCACTGAAGCTTTCTTT.

This clone turned up a few times. The chain joins TRBV5-1 to TRBJ1-2; TRBD1 might be the D (6 bases). CDR3 length: 15 residues. Germline V gene data show CDR1 as SGHRS and CDR2 as YFSETQ. V was pared by 0 bases and J by 5 bases, with 14 bases between. The CDR3 DNA sequence: TGCGCCAGCAGCTTGGAAAACGGACAGTATTATGGCTACACCTTC. Translation gives CASSLENGQYYGYTF.

The rearrangement links TRBV5-4 to TRBJ1-1, with D tentatively TRBD1 (6 bases). The CDR3 sequence is 13 residues long. Germline loops: CDR1 SGHNT, CDR2 YYREEE (reference sequence). Trimming removed 3 bases at V and 8 bases at J, with 14 bases between. CDR3 in amino acids: CASSSPTGAEAFF. For the CDR3, the DNA is TGTGCCAGCAGCTCGCCGACGGGGGCCGAAGCTTTCTTT.

The chain joins TRBV28 to TRBJ2-2; TRBD1 matches at 9 bases. V gave up 7 bases and J gave up 3 bases; unmatched junction bases: 6. The CDR3 spans 15 residues. Germline V gene data show CDR1 as MDHEN and CDR2 as SYDVKM. CDR3 sequence (DNA): TGTGCCAGCACCATCGGACAGGGGTACACCGGGGAGCTGTTTTTT. Translating it yields CASTIGQGYTGELFF.

This chain connects TRBV7-2 to TRBJ1-2, with D perhaps matching TRBD1 (6 bases). V gave up 0 bases and J gave up 7 bases, with 15 bases separating them. Germline V gives CDR1 SGHTA, CDR2 FQGNSA. This CDR3 spans 15 amino acids. The CDR3 here is CASSLADREGVGYTF. CDR3 nucleotides: TGTGCCAGCAGCTTAGCCGACCGAGAGGGGGTTGGCTACACCTTC.

The sample holds a few counts of this clone. V is TRBV10-1 and J is TRBJ2-3; 8 positions agree with TRBD2. CDR3 length: 15 amino acids. Germline V CDR1 and CDR2: WNHNN, SYGVQD (reference sequence). Germline trimming cut 6 bases from V and 0 bases from J; bases unmatched to any gene: 5. CDR3 DNA: TGCGCCAGCAGCTCCTCGGGGGGGAGCACAGATACGCAGTATTTT. Residues: CASSSSGGSTDTQYF.

This clone showed up many times. The chain is built from TRBV6-6 and TRBJ1-1, with D possibly being TRBD1 (6 bases). This CDR3 has 14 residues. Germline CDR1 reads MNHNY; CDR2 reads SVGAGI (reference sequence). With 5 bases removed from V and 7 bases from J, the gap between germline ends came to 17 bases. The CDR3 DNA reads TGTGCCAGCAGTGGACTGGGGGGGGGCGGTGAAGCTTTCTTT. It is translated as CASSGLGGGGEAFF.

The chain recombines TRBV5-4 with TRBJ2-7, with TRBD1 matching 7 bases. CDR3 length equals 15 residues. Germline CDR1 reads SGHNT; CDR2 reads YYREEE (reference sequence). The V gene end was trimmed by 4 bases and the J gene end by 2 bases; junction bases not matched to a gene: 9. CDR3 coding DNA: TGTGCCAGCAGCCCCGCCGACAGGGCCCCCTACGAGCAGTACTTC. As protein: CASSPADRAPYEQYF.

The V gene is TRBV4-1, the J gene TRBJ2-7; 7 bases fit TRBD2. The CDR3 has 13 residues. The V gene end was trimmed by 0 bases and the J gene end by 13 bases; junction bases not matched to a gene: 9. Germline CDR1 MGHRA, CDR2 YSYEKL. DNA of the CDR3: TGCGCCAGCAGCCAAGAGAGTTCTAGCGGCAATTACTTC. Translation gives CASSQESSSGNYF.

This chain connects TRBV11-2 to TRBJ2-1, with D possibly matching TRBD2 (6 bases). The CDR3 loop spans 16 amino acids. The V and J ends lost 5 bases and 8 bases respectively, with 22 bases between them. Germline V gene lookup returns CDR1 SGHAT and CDR2 FQNNGV. The CDR3, as DNA: TGTGCCAGCAGCCCTTACGGGCGGGGAGTTTTGGATGAGCAGTTCTTC. Amino acids: CASSPYGRGVLDEQFF.

The chain carries TRBV4-3 and TRBJ2-1, with D perhaps TRBD1 or TRBD2 (5 bases each). Germline V CDR1 and CDR2: LGHNA, YSLEER. The CDR3 extends over 16 amino acids. The V and J ends lost 3 bases and 9 bases respectively, with 21 bases between them. The CDR3 nucleotides read TGCGCCAGCAGCCAGACACCGGGACCCCATACGGGTGAGCAGTTCTTC. Protein product: CASSQTPGPHTGEQFF.

V and J are TRBV11-2 and TRBJ2-5, with 11 bases fitting TRBD2. Germline CDR1 reads SGHAT; CDR2 reads FQNNGV. CDR3 size: 16 residues. The J segment lost 0 bases and the V segment lost 4 bases, leaving 4 bases of the junction unmatched. Written as DNA, the CDR3 is TGTGCCAGCAGCTATACTAGCGGGGGACACCAAGAGACCCAGTACTTC. Its protein product is CASSYTSGGHQETQYF.

The chain employs TRBV7-9 and TRBJ2-7; 8 bases are a match to TRBD1. This CDR3 is built from 15 residues. Germline V gene data show CDR1 as SEHNR and CDR2 as FQNEAQ (reference sequence). J lost 0 bases, V lost 4 bases, and 5 bases had no gene match. The CDR3 DNA sequence: TGTGCCAGCAGCTACGGACAGGGAAGCTCCTACGAGCAGTACTTC. Translated: CASSYGQGSSYEQYF.

The chain is built from TRBV28 and TRBJ2-7; a weak D match, TRBD1 (6 bases). The V end was cut by 2 bases, the J end by 0 bases, with 8 bases between. The CDR3 is 14 amino acids. In germline, CDR1 is MDHEN, CDR2 SYDVKM. CDR3 bases: TGTGCCAGCAGTTTACCAGGGGTCTCCTACGAGCAGTACTTC. Translation gives CASSLPGVSYEQYF. The full variable domain, rest sourced from reference TRBV28 and TRBJ2-7, is DVKVTQSSRYLVKRTGEKVFLECVQDMDHENMFWYRQDPGLGLRLIYFSYDVKMKEKGDIPEGYSVSREKKERFSLILESASTNQTSMYLCASSLPGVSYEQYFGPGTRLTVT.

The J gene is TRBJ2-3, the V gene TRBV10-3; no firm D call. This CDR3 spans 13 amino acids. Per the germline V gene, CDR1 is ENHRY and CDR2 is SYGVKD. V was pared by 4 bases and J by 4 bases, with 9 bases between. CDR3 bases: TGTGCCATCAGTGGGGTAGGAGCAGATACGCAGTATTTT. Protein sequence: CAISGVGADTQYF.

The chain couples TRBV6-5 to TRBJ2-3; D may be TRBD2 (6 bases). This CDR3 has 14 residues. From germline, CDR1 is MNHEY and CDR2 SVGAGI. V shed 2 bases and J shed 6 bases, with 12 bases lying between them. The CDR3 bases are TGTGCCAGCAGTTACCGGGCGGGGTCTGATACGCAGTATTTT. This gives the protein CASSYRAGSDTQYF.

V is TRBV25-1 and J is TRBJ2-7, with D tentatively TRBD1 or TRBD2 (7 bases each). Trimming removed 2 bases at V and 2 bases at J, with 16 bases between. CDR1 is MGHDK, CDR2 SYGVNS, per germline. The CDR3 runs to 16 residues. CDR3 coding DNA: TGTGCCAGCAGTGAAGATAGGGGAGGGGGCACCTACGAGCAGTACTTC. This codes for CASSEDRGGGTYEQYF.

The rearrangement links TRBV18 to TRBJ2-2; D is uncertain. The CDR3 runs 15 residues. From germline, CDR1 is KGHSH and CDR2 LQKENI. V lost 2 bases, J lost 3 bases, and 10 bases lay in between. The CDR3 loop reads CASSPFRVDTGELFF. The CDR3 coding sequence is TGTGCCAGCTCACCATTTAGGGTTGACACCGGGGAGCTGTTTTTT.

The chain links TRBV7-9 to TRBJ2-1, with D possibly called TRBD1 or TRBD2 (5 bases each). V lost 4 bases, J lost 10 bases, and 11 bases lay in between. This CDR3 has 12 amino acids. The germline V gene encodes CDR1 SEHNR and CDR2 FQNEAQ (reference sequence). The CDR3 protein is CASSSPGREQFF. The CDR3 DNA is TGTGCCAGCAGCTCACCGGGACGAGAGCAGTTCTTC.

The gene calls are TRBV4-3 and TRBJ2-2; TRBD1 agrees at 7 bases. CDR3 length: 19 residues. V was pared by 4 bases and J by 0 bases, with 14 bases of the junction left unmatched. CDR1 LGHNA and CDR2 YSLEER come from the germline V gene. The CDR3 is CASSRETGVVDPNTGELFF. The CDR3 coding sequence is TGCGCCAGCAGCCGAGAAACAGGGGTGGTAGACCCGAACACCGGGGAGCTGTTTTTT.

The chain joins TRBV5-4 to TRBJ2-7; 7 bases are shared with TRBD1. The length of the CDR3 is 13 residues. Germline V gene lookup returns CDR1 SGHNT and CDR2 YYREEE (reference sequence). Unmatched junction bases numbered 5, after V lost 3 bases and J lost 5 bases. The CDR3 coding sequence is TGTGCCAGCAGCTCGACAGGGTTACACGAGCAGTACTTC. Translated: CASSSTGLHEQYF.

This rearrangement joins TRBV5-1 to TRBJ2-5, with D unresolved. The CDR3 has 14 amino acids. With 0 bases removed from V and 0 bases from J, the gap between germline ends came to 6 bases. CDR1 and CDR2 from the germline V gene are SGHRS and YFSETQ. Here the CDR3 reads CASSLGLYQETQYF. CDR3 sequence (DNA): TGCGCCAGCAGCTTGGGGCTCTACCAAGAGACCCAGTACTTC.

The genes are TRBV29-1 and TRBJ2-6; no firm D call. Germline-derived CDR1 and CDR2 are SQVTM and ANQGSEA. The V gene lost 4 bases and the J gene lost 2 bases, with 6 bases spanning the gap. The CDR3 has 13 residues. The CDR3 DNA sequence: TGCAGCGTTGGCACAACTGGGGCCAACGTCCTGACTTTC. This gives the protein CSVGTTGANVLTF.

The genes are TRBV30 and TRBJ1-1, with 9 bases aligning to TRBD1. The J segment lost 5 bases and the V segment lost 5 bases, leaving 6 bases of the junction unmatched. CDR3 size: 13 residues. Germline V gene lookup returns CDR1 GTSNPN and CDR2 SVGIG (reference sequence). The CDR3 here is CAWGRGTGTEAFF. The CDR3, as DNA: TGTGCCTGGGGTCGAGGGACAGGGACTGAAGCTTTCTTT.

The chain combines TRBV29-1 with TRBJ2-1; 8 nucleotides line up with TRBD2. Per germline, CDR1 SQVTM and CDR2 ANQGSEA. Trimming at V came to 3 bases and at J to 6 bases, leaving 4 bases not matched to a gene. CDR3 length equals 13 residues. In DNA, the CDR3 is TGCAGCGTTGATTACGGGAGGGCCAATGAGCAGTTCTTC. Encoded protein: CSVDYGRANEQFF.